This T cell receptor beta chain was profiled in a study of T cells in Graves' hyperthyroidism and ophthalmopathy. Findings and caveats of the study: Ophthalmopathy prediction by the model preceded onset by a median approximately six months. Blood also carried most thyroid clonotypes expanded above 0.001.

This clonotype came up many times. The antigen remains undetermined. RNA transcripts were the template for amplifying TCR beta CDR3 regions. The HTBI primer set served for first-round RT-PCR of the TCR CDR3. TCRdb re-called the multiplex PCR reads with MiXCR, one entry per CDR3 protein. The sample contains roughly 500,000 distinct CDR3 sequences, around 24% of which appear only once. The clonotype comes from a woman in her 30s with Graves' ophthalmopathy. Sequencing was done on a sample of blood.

The CDR3 DNA follows: TGTGCCAGCAGTTACACGGCAGTCCAAGAGACCCAGTACTTC. Its translation is CASSYTAVQETQYF. This chain uses TRBV6-2 or TRBV6-3 with TRBJ2-5; D remains ambiguous. The CDR3 spans 14 residues. The V end was cut by 2 bases, the J end by 1 base, with 8 bases between. CDR1 is MNHEY, CDR2 SVGEGT, per germline.